Below, 25 T cell receptor beta chains from the same sample are listed, as sequenced in a study of neoadjuvant anti-PD-1 for oral cavity cancer. Repertoires were generated with immunoSEQ multiplex PCR, while TCRdb's copy carries only in-frame clones and drops some. The sample records under 7,000 clones, 74% being singletons. Specimen: PBMCs, collected before nivolumab (anti-PD-1) treatment. The receptors originated from a person aged 35-79 years with oral cavity squamous cell carcinoma.

The chain links TRBV5-1 to TRBJ2-2, with D perhaps matching TRBD2 (5 bases). V lost 2 bases to trimming and J lost 0 bases, with 8 bases between them. There are 15 residues in the CDR3. Germline CDR1 is SGHRS and CDR2 is YFSETQ. The CDR3 bases are TGCGCCAGCAGCTTATCTAGCCCGAACACCGGGGAGCTGTTTTTT. Its translation: CASSLSSPNTGELFF.

The genes are TRBV29-1 and TRBJ2-1; D remains ambiguous. The length of the CDR3 is 14 residues. V was shortened by 7 bases and J by 6 bases, with 19 bases between the two germline ends. CDR1 and CDR2 (germline): SQVTM, ANQGSEA. The CDR3 spells CSAARFSLSNEQFF. Here the CDR3 DNA reads TGCAGCGCCGCGCGCTTCTCTCTTTCCAATGAGCAGTTCTTC.

The V and J genes are TRBV9 and TRBJ2-2; D tentatively reads TRBD1 or TRBD2 (5 bases each). Germline V gene sequence: CDR1 SGDLS, CDR2 YYNGEE. CDR3 size: 16 residues. V gave up 5 bases and J gave up 1 base, with 15 bases separating them. The CDR3 here is CASRRGGAGNTGELFF. For the CDR3, the DNA is TGTGCCAGCAGGAGGGGTGGAGCAGGGAACACCGGGGAGCTGTTTTTT.

The DNA for the CDR3 is TGTGCCAGCAGCCCAAGGGGGACTGAAGCTTTCTTT. This translates into CASSPRGTEAFF. The chain recombines TRBV7-3 with TRBJ1-1; possible D gene TRBD1, 6 bases. V was trimmed by 5 bases and J by 5 bases, leaving 9 bases between them. The CDR3 has 12 amino acids. Germline V gene lookup returns CDR1 SGHTA and CDR2 FQGTGA. Looking up the rest from reference TRBV7-3 and TRBJ1-1 gives the full variable domain: GAGVSQTPSNKVTEKGKYVELRCDPISGHTALYWYRQSLGQGPEFLIYFQGTGAADDSGLPNDRFFAVRPEGSVSTLKIQRTERGDSAVYLCASSPRGTEAFFGQGTRLTVV.

V gene TRBV19 combines with J gene TRBJ1-2; D not certain. The V end lost 3 bases, the J end lost 1 base, and 12 bases lay between the germline ends. Germline CDR1 reads LNHDA; CDR2 reads SQIVND (reference sequence). This CDR3 is 15 amino acids long. Here the CDR3 reads CASSIYQEINYGYTF. CDR3 nucleotide sequence: TGTGCCAGTAGTATTTATCAGGAGATTAACTATGGCTACACCTTC. Full variable domain (rest looked up from reference TRBV19 and TRBJ1-2): DGGITQSPKYLFRKEGQNVTLSCEQNLNHDAMYWYRQDPGQGLRLIYYSQIVNDFQKGDIAEGYSVSREKKESFPLTVTSAQKNPTAFYLCASSIYQEINYGYTFGSGTRLTVV.

The rearrangement joins TRBV29-1 to TRBJ1-2, with a tentative D call TRBD1 (5 bases). The CDR3 contains 10 residues. The germline V and J ends were trimmed by 7 bases and 8 bases, with 11 bases remaining between them. The germline V gene encodes CDR1 SQVTM and CDR2 ANQGSEA. The CDR3: CSAGGGGYTF. The CDR3 DNA reads TGCAGCGCCGGGGGGGGAGGCTACACCTTC.

The chain carries TRBV7-3 and TRBJ2-1; 11 bases are a match to TRBD2. In germline, CDR1 is SGHTA, CDR2 FQGTGA. J gave up 4 bases and V 5 bases, and 7 bases lay outside the gene matches. The CDR3 consists of 16 residues. In DNA, the CDR3 is TGTGCCAGCAGCCCATTAGCGGGGGGGATATACAATGAGCAGTTCTTC. This encodes CASSPLAGGIYNEQFF.

The table lists this clone with a few counts. The chain joins TRBV4-1 to TRBJ1-1; no definite D call. The germline V gene has CDR1 MGHRA and CDR2 YSYEKL. The CDR3 extends over 13 amino acids. V lost 0 bases and J 7 bases, leaving 9 bases between the germline ends. For the CDR3, the DNA is TGCGCCAGCAGCCAAGAAATTGTAAGTGAAGCTTTCTTT. Translated, it gives CASSQEIVSEAFF.

This chain links TRBV7-9 with TRBJ1-6, with a possible D match to TRBD1 (6 bases). Germline loops: CDR1 SEHNR, CDR2 FQNEAQ (reference sequence). The CDR3 is 15 amino acids. Trimming cost V 0 bases and J 7 bases, with 10 bases left between them. CDR3 in DNA: TGTGCCAGCAGCTTAGCCAGGGGAGGAAATTCACCCCTCCACTTT. Encoded protein: CASSLARGGNSPLHF.

V is TRBV5-4 and J is TRBJ2-5; 8 bases fit TRBD1. From germline, CDR1 is SGHNT and CDR2 YYREEE (reference sequence). The CDR3 sequence is 13 residues long. The V segment lost 2 bases and the J segment 4 bases; nucleotides outside the gene matches: 1. As DNA, the CDR3 is TGTGCCAGCAGCTTTGACAGGGGAGAGACCCAGTACTTC. Residues: CASSFDRGETQYF. Using reference TRBV5-4 and TRBJ2-5 for the parts outside the CDR3, the full variable domain is ETGVTQSPTHLIKTRGQQVTLRCSSQSGHNTVSWYQQALGQGPQFIFQYYREEENGRGNFPPRFSGLQFPNYSSELNVNALELDDSALYLCASSFDRGETQYFGPGTRLLVL.

The rearrangement uses TRBV2 and TRBJ1-1, with no clear D. Germline CDR1 SNHLY, CDR2 FYNNEI. V lost 6 bases to trimming and J lost 1 base, with 9 bases between them. The CDR3 totals 13 residues. The CDR3 protein is CASRAQWNTEAFF. CDR3 bases: TGTGCCAGCAGAGCACAGTGGAACACTGAAGCTTTCTTT.

The CDR3 DNA sequence: TGTGCCAGCAGCCAGATAAACGGAGTGACTGAAGCTTTCTTT. Translated, it gives CASSQINGVTEAFF. V is TRBV5-4 and J is TRBJ1-1; the D is unclear. The CDR3 is 14 residues long. V was cut by 4 bases and J by 5 bases, with 15 bases left in between. Germline CDR1 reads SGHNT; CDR2 reads YYREEE (reference sequence).

The chain links TRBV6-1 to TRBJ1-2, with 7 nucleotides matching TRBD1. This CDR3 is 13 amino acids long. The trim removed 9 bases at V and 8 bases at J, leaving 12 bases unmatched. Germline assignment: CDR1 MNHNS and CDR2 SASEGT. CDR3 nucleotides: TGTGCCAGTCCGGGACAGAACCTTCGGGGCTACACCTTC. Protein: CASPGQNLRGYTF.

The CDR3: CASSQGVYSGASTDTQYF. CDR3 sequence (DNA): TGCGCCAGCAGCCAAGGGGTTTATAGCGGGGCGAGCACAGATACGCAGTATTTT. This sequence joins TRBV4-1 and TRBJ2-3, with 8 bases lining up with TRBD2. From germline, CDR1 is MGHRA and CDR2 YSYEKL. Trimming removed 1 base from V and 0 bases from J; junction bases left unmatched: 9. There are 18 residues in the CDR3.

This chain joins TRBV5-1 and TRBJ1-4, with D perhaps TRBD1 (6 bases). Between the trimmed V and J ends, which lost 0 bases and 6 bases, there was a span of 9 bases. This CDR3 has 14 amino acids. Germline CDR1 and CDR2: SGHRS and YFSETQ. DNA for the CDR3: TGCGCCAGCAGCTTGGGGACAGCCGATGAAAAACTGTTTTTT. Its protein is CASSLGTADEKLFF.

The chain joins TRBV4-2 to TRBJ1-1; D might be TRBD1 (5 bases). This CDR3 has 15 amino acids. Germline V gene sequence: CDR1 LGHNA, CDR2 YNFKEQ. V gave up 0 bases and J gave up 1 base, with 9 bases separating them. CDR3 DNA: TGTGCCAGCAGCCAAGACACCACAGGGAACACTGAAGCTTTCTTT. It is translated as CASSQDTTGNTEAFF.

This chain links TRBV15 with TRBJ2-2, with 9 nucleotides matching TRBD1. V was clipped by 0 bases and J by 4 bases; unmatched bases: 6. The CDR3 is made up of 17 amino acids. Looked up from germline, CDR1 is LNHNV and CDR2 is YYDKDF (reference sequence). CDR3 residues: CATSRDLLTGGTGELFF. CDR3 coding DNA: TGTGCCACCAGCAGAGATCTCCTGACAGGGGGCACCGGGGAGCTGTTTTTT.

This clone was seen once. The rearrangement links TRBV19 to TRBJ2-1; 8 bases map to TRBD1. The CDR3 is 15 residues long. The V and J ends lost 3 bases and 3 bases, in that order; junction bases with no gene match: 4. Germline lookup yields CDR1 LNHDA and CDR2 SQIVND (reference sequence). The CDR3 coding sequence is TGTGCCAGTAGTATTCGTGACAGGGGCTACAATGAGCAGTTCTTC. This encodes CASSIRDRGYNEQFF.

This clone was counted a single time. V usage is TRBV10-2 and J usage is TRBJ2-2; possibly TRBD1 or TRBD2 for D (6 bases each). Trimming shortened V by 3 bases and J by 5 bases, and 13 bases separated the two germline ends. Germline CDR1 reads WSHSY; CDR2 reads SAAADI. The CDR3 runs 15 residues. The CDR3 DNA reads as TGCGCCAGCAGTGACCCGGGGGCGGGAACCGGGGAGCTGTTTTTT. This gives the protein CASSDPGAGTGELFF.

This chain connects TRBV27 to TRBJ2-7, with no clear D. V gave up 1 base and J gave up 2 bases, with 9 bases separating them. Germline assignment: CDR1 MNHEY and CDR2 SMNVEV (reference sequence). This CDR3 has 14 residues. This CDR3 reads CASSLFGPAYEQYF. The CDR3 bases are TGTGCCAGCAGTTTATTTGGACCCGCCTACGAGCAGTACTTC.

This clone came up once. For the CDR3, the DNA is TGTGCCAGCAGTTTACTTTTGGGACAGGGAGACACCGGGGAGCTGTTTTTT. Translating it yields CASSLLLGQGDTGELFF. V and J are TRBV28 and TRBJ2-2, with TRBD1 identical over 9 bases. The CDR3 extends over 17 amino acids. V trimming: 2 bases; J trimming: 3 bases; junction bases outside the gene matches: 7. The germline V gene encodes CDR1 MDHEN and CDR2 SYDVKM.

The chain joins TRBV30 to TRBJ1-1, with D uncertain. Per the germline V gene, CDR1 is GTSNPN and CDR2 is SVGIG (reference sequence). The CDR3 is made up of 14 amino acids. V was cut by 0 bases and J by 2 bases, with 10 bases left in between. Written as DNA, the CDR3 is TGTGCCTGGAGTGTACCCGGGATCAACACTGAAGCTTTCTTT. The encoded protein is CAWSVPGINTEAFF.

This chain joins TRBV25-1 and TRBJ2-1; the match to TRBD2 covers 10 bases. This CDR3 is 13 amino acids long. Germline V gene lookup returns CDR1 MGHDK and CDR2 SYGVNS. The junction had 3 bases not matched to a gene; V was cut back by 5 bases and J by 8 bases. The CDR3 DNA reads as TGTGCCAGCAGTCTAGCGGGGGTCGATGAGCAGTTCTTC. As protein: CASSLAGVDEQFF.

The chain carries TRBV5-1 and TRBJ1-5; D is unresolved. V was cut by 4 bases and J by 1 base, with 9 bases left in between. This CDR3 region has 14 residues. The V gene's germline CDR1 is SGHRS and CDR2 YFSETQ. The CDR3 sequence: CASSLGSSNQPQHF. The CDR3 DNA sequence: TGCGCCAGCAGCCTCGGGAGCAGCAATCAGCCCCAGCATTTT.

The chain carries TRBV5-5 and TRBJ2-2; tentative D call: TRBD1 (6 bases). The CDR3 covers 16 residues. V lost 0 bases and J lost 0, with 9 bases in between. Germline V lookup: CDR1 SGHKS, CDR2 YYEKEE (reference sequence). CDR3 DNA sequence: TGTGCCAGCAGCTTGGGGGGACACGCGAACACCGGGGAGCTGTTTTTT. It translates to CASSLGGHANTGELFF.